This TCR beta chain is from a study of T-cell memory formation after mild COVID-19. Notes on the study in general: Contracting clones localized mainly to CM and EM when CD4+ and mainly to EMRA when CD8+. CD4/CD8 balance held among clones contracting day 15 to 85, and later expanders leaned CD4+.

Trimming took off 4 bases at V and 1 base at J, with 13 bases between the two ends. This CDR3 is built from 15 residues. Germline V gene data show CDR1 as MDHEN and CDR2 as SYDVKM. This clonotype has ten or more counts. The antigen remains unidentified. From 5'RACE with constant-segment primers came TCR alpha and TCR beta cDNA libraries that carried sample barcodes and UMIs. One entry per CDR3 protein results from TCRdb running MiXCR on the 5' RACE reads. The sample yields 300,000 to 400,000 distinct CDR3 sequences, around 15% seen once. J is TRBJ1-1 and V is TRBV28; no definite D call. Source material: PBMCs or a T cell subset sorted from them (not recorded which). This TCR came from a man in his late teens or twenties who had mild COVID-19 (a few samples of this study predate the infection). Cell type and time point are not known. The CDR3 is CASSYRGGGNTEAFF. CDR3 nucleotides: TGTGCCAGCAGTTATCGAGGAGGAGGGAACACTGAAGCTTTCTTT.